This paragraph reports one T cell receptor beta chain. The sample is drawn from a study of blood T cells in healthy people across ages. A sample-barcoded 5' primer and a J-beta primer mix were used in a second PCR of about 7 to 12 cycles. Each CDR3 protein is one row after TCRdb ran MiXCR on the 5' RACE reads. The table lists approximately 830,000 distinct CDR3 sequences, approximately 59% of them singletons. Deletions cut 5 bases from V and 11 bases from J, with 12 bases between. The CDR3 contains 11 residues. The chain has TRBV12-3 or TRBV12-4 and TRBJ2-5; D perhaps matches TRBD1 (6 bases). Sequencing was carried out using blood. The receptor was isolated from a man aged 30 to 39 in good health. DNA of the CDR3: TGTGCCAGCAGTATACAGGGCGCGCAGTACTTC. It is translated as CASSIQGAQYF.